Below are 7 T cell receptor beta chains sequenced from a single sample in a study of cytomegalovirus exposure and HLA in healthy donors (dated by TCRdb to 2015 to 2018). Receptors were amplified or captured by the immunoSEQ multiplex PCR assay. For the multiplex PCR, a mixture combining 60 forward primers for TCR Vbeta segments and 13 reverse primers for TCR Jbeta segments was used. In its TCRdb copy, this immuneACCESS table keeps in-frame sequences only and misses some clones. Where compared with another copy, unresolved V genes explain less than half of these, and the others have no known cause. The sample yields a few hundred thousand clones; over 70% were counted once. The top ten clonotypes cover about 0.29% of the sample. The sample consisted of PBMCs. All receptors come from a girl aged 2 to 10 in good health and CMV-seronegative.

The CDR3 sequence: CASSQAPDSYEQYF. DNA of the CDR3: TGCGCCAGCAGCCAAGCGCCGGACAGTTACGAGCAGTACTTC. This chain uses TRBV4-1 with TRBJ2-7, with a tentative D call TRBD1 (6 bases). CDR1 MGHRA and CDR2 YSYEKL come from the germline V gene. This CDR3 has 14 residues. Between the trimmed V and J ends, which lost 1 base and 4 bases, there was a span of 11 bases.

V usage is TRBV11-2 and J usage is TRBJ1-1, with a tentative D call TRBD1 (5 bases). Germline CDR1 is SGHAT and CDR2 is FQNNGV. The CDR3 extends over 15 amino acids. Trimming took 0 bases from V and 11 from J, leaving 19 bases between them. Here the CDR3 reads CASSLDLRDPGGAFF. The CDR3 DNA is TGTGCCAGCAGCTTAGATCTCCGGGACCCCGGGGGGGCTTTCTTT. Drawing the rest from reference TRBV11-2 and TRBJ1-1, the complete variable domain is EAGVAQSPRYKIIEKRQSVAFWCNPISGHATLYWYQQILGQGPKLLIQFQNNGVVDDSQLPKDRFSAERLKGVDSTLKIQPAKLEDSAVYLCASSLDLRDPGGAFFGQGTRLTVV.

The V gene is TRBV25-1, the J gene TRBJ2-5, with 12 bases fitting TRBD2. From germline, CDR1 is MGHDK and CDR2 SYGVNS. J gave up 2 bases and V 5 bases, and 3 bases lay outside the gene matches. The CDR3 loop spans 15 amino acids. The CDR3 reads CASSSLAGGQETQYF. The DNA for the CDR3 is TGTGCCAGCAGTTCGCTAGCGGGAGGGCAAGAGACCCAGTACTTC.

This chain links TRBV6-6 with TRBJ2-1; TRBD2 matches 7 bases. CDR1 and CDR2 from the germline V gene are MNHNY and SVGAGI (reference sequence). The CDR3 length is 16 residues. J lost 4 bases, V lost 6 bases, and 12 bases had no gene match. DNA of the CDR3: TGTGCCAGCAGGGGGCGGGACTACGTGCGGTACAATGAGCAGTTCTTC. It codes for CASRGRDYVRYNEQFF.

The chain links TRBV7-9 to TRBJ2-3; the match to TRBD2 covers 7 bases. V gave up 6 bases and J gave up 9 bases; unmatched junction bases: 6. The CDR3 totals 12 residues. Germline loops: CDR1 SEHNR, CDR2 FQNEAQ (reference sequence). The CDR3 sequence is CASRDSGVTQYF. CDR3 coding DNA: TGTGCCAGCAGAGACAGCGGGGTGACGCAGTATTTT.

J is TRBJ1-1 and V is TRBV10-3, with D tentatively TRBD1 (5 bases). Germline V CDR1 and CDR2: ENHRY, SYGVKD. The CDR3 is 12 residues long. V was clipped by 7 bases and J by 7 bases, with 13 bases between them. CDR3 protein: CAITGDYSEAFF. The DNA for the CDR3 is TGTGCCATCACGGGGGATTACAGTGAAGCTTTCTTT.

This clone was seen more than once but under ten times. This sequence joins TRBV29-1 and TRBJ2-1; the match to TRBD1 covers 7 bases. Germline V gene data show CDR1 as SQVTM and CDR2 as ANQGSEA. This CDR3 contains 15 residues. J gave up 8 bases and V 3 bases, and 13 bases lay outside the gene matches. CDR3 sequence (DNA): TGCAGCGTTGATTATATTGGGACAGAGGTAGATGAGCAGTTCTTC. Translated, it gives CSVDYIGTEVDEQFF.